These 26 T cell receptor beta chains came from one sample sequenced in a study of response to subunit inactivated influenza vaccine. In TCRdb, the RT-PCR reads were re-called with MiXCR into one record per CDR3 protein. Here the sample spans 650,000 to 850,000 distinct CDR3 sequences, approximately 15% being singletons. Material: PBMCs from blood, obtained 14 to 15 days before vaccination. The receptors were gathered from a man aged 50 to 60 who received an inactivated influenza vaccine.

The chain joins TRBV30 to TRBJ2-7, with 12 bases fitting TRBD2. The V gene's germline CDR1 is GTSNPN and CDR2 SVGIG (reference sequence). The V and J ends lost 8 bases and 2 bases, in that order; junction bases with no gene match: 4. The CDR3 length is 13 residues. CDR3 in DNA: TGTGCCGGCTCTAGCGGGGGGGCCTACGAGCAGTACTTC. Protein sequence: CAGSSGGAYEQYF.

The gene calls are TRBV6-1 and TRBJ2-5, with TRBD2 identical over 7 bases. The CDR3 totals 17 residues. Losses at the gene ends were 0 bases for V and 4 bases for J; bases not matched to a gene: 11. Germline CDR1 reads MNHNS; CDR2 reads SASEGT. In nucleotides, the CDR3 is TGTGCCAGCAGTGAAGCGCTCGGCGGGAGTAGGTCAGAGACCCAGTACTTC. This codes for CASSEALGGSRSETQYF.

This chain joins TRBV3-1 and TRBJ2-7; D may be TRBD1 or TRBD2 (6 bases each). Germline assignment: CDR1 LGHDT and CDR2 YNNKEL (reference sequence). The CDR3 runs 13 residues. Between the trimmed V and J ends, which lost 5 bases and 4 bases, there was a span of 12 bases. The CDR3, as DNA: TGTGCCAGCAGCGGGGGGCCTGCTTACGAGCAGTACTTC. This translates into CASSGGPAYEQYF.

The chain employs TRBV20-1 and TRBJ2-7; 14 bases agree with TRBD2. Per germline, CDR1 DFQATT and CDR2 SNEGSKA (reference sequence). The CDR3 consists of 14 residues. The CDR3 bases are TGCAATGCCTGGGGACTAGCGGGGGCCTACGAGCAGTACTTC. Translation: CNAWGLAGAYEQYF.

This clonotype was detected only a few times. This chain uses TRBV27 with TRBJ2-2; 10 positions agree with TRBD2. Losses at the gene ends were 8 bases for V and 7 bases for J; bases not matched to a gene: 7. The CDR3 runs 14 residues. CDR1 is MNHEY and CDR2 is SMNVEV in the germline V gene (reference sequence). The CDR3 reads CASGLAGAVGELFF. The CDR3 DNA is TGTGCCAGCGGTCTAGCGGGAGCCGTCGGGGAGCTGTTTTTT.

Many counts were recorded for this clonotype. The chain couples TRBV6-5 to TRBJ2-1; D remains ambiguous. Trimming took off 2 bases at V and 3 bases at J, with 11 bases between the two ends. This CDR3 comprises 15 residues. The germline V gene has CDR1 MNHEY and CDR2 SVGAGI. Here the CDR3 DNA reads TGTGCCAGCAGTTACCAACTTGGAAGCTACAATGAGCAGTTCTTC. Translation: CASSYQLGSYNEQFF.

This chain links TRBV30 with TRBJ1-6, with TRBD1 as a possible D gene (6 bases). Germline assignment: CDR1 GTSNPN and CDR2 SVGIG (reference sequence). This CDR3 has 16 amino acids. Trimming stripped 3 bases from V and 0 bases from J, with 12 bases between. The CDR3 nucleotides read TGTGCCTGGAGCACAGGGCCGAGCTCCTATAATTCACCCCTCCACTTT. Its translation: CAWSTGPSSYNSPLHF.

The chain has TRBV2 and TRBJ2-6; D gene uncertain. The CDR3 has 19 amino acids. Trimming shortened V by 11 bases and J by 1 base, and 27 bases separated the two germline ends. Germline V gene data show CDR1 as SNHLY and CDR2 as FYNNEI. In DNA form, the CDR3 reads TGTGCCTCCCGAGGCCAGTTTCTCTTATCCGGATCTGGGGCCAACGTCCTGACTTTC. It is translated as CASRGQFLLSGSGANVLTF.

This clonotype was detected many times. This rearrangement joins TRBV27 to TRBJ2-2, with unresolved D. Germline-derived CDR1 and CDR2 are MNHEY and SMNVEV (reference sequence). CDR3 size: 13 residues. The ends were cut back, 7 bases at V and 0 bases at J, with 6 bases in the middle. CDR3 coding DNA: TGTGCCAGCACGGCGACGAACACCGGGGAGCTGTTTTTT. This translates into CASTATNTGELFF.

This clonotype was found many times. The genes are TRBV28 and TRBJ2-7, with D possibly matching TRBD1 (5 bases). The CDR3 is made up of 15 amino acids. The germline V gene has CDR1 MDHEN and CDR2 SYDVKM. Trimming left V 5 bases short and J 3 bases short, with 17 bases between. CDR3 bases: TGTGCCAGCAGTCCTCCCCTGGCAGGGCTCTACGAGCAGTACTTC. Translating gives CASSPPLAGLYEQYF. The full variable domain, its missing parts supplied by reference TRBV28 and TRBJ2-7, is DVKVTQSSRYLVKRTGEKVFLECVQDMDHENMFWYRQDPGLGLRLIYFSYDVKMKEKGDIPEGYSVSREKKERFSLILESASTNQTSMYLCASSPPLAGLYEQYFGPGTRLTVT.

V gene TRBV6-2 or TRBV6-3 combines with J gene TRBJ2-1; D is unclear. V was pared by 0 bases and J by 0 bases, with 15 bases between. This CDR3 contains 18 residues. Germline V gene lookup returns CDR1 MNHEY and CDR2 SVGEGT. CDR3 region: CASSYSTGDSSSYNEQFF. CDR3 nucleotides: TGTGCCAGCAGTTACTCGACGGGTGATAGCAGCTCCTACAATGAGCAGTTCTTC.

This chain uses TRBV6-5 with TRBJ2-1; D is perhaps TRBD2 (7 bases). The CDR3 loop spans 17 amino acids. The V end lost 0 bases, the J end lost 3 bases, and 15 bases lay between the germline ends. Per the germline V gene, CDR1 is MNHEY and CDR2 is SVGAGI. The CDR3 nucleotides read TGTGCCAGCAGTTACTCGCCGGCGGGGGCCATCTACAATGAGCAGTTCTTC. Amino acid sequence: CASSYSPAGAIYNEQFF.

This clonotype was detected many times. The chain recombines TRBV9 with TRBJ1-2; no firm D call. V gave up 0 bases and J gave up 2 bases, with 5 bases separating them. CDR3 length: 13 residues. Germline V CDR1 and CDR2: SGDLS, YYNGEE. This CDR3 reads CASSVDSNYGYTF. The CDR3 region has the DNA TGTGCCAGCAGCGTAGACAGCAACTATGGCTACACCTTC.

This clonotype has just a few counts. This chain connects TRBV18 to TRBJ1-1, with D unclear. Looked up from germline, CDR1 is KGHSH and CDR2 is LQKENI. Trimming left V 3 bases short and J 3 bases short, with 11 bases between. CDR3 length: 14 amino acids. The CDR3 coding sequence is TGTGCCAGCTCACCCGCGAGGGCGGACACTGAAGCTTTCTTT. This encodes CASSPARADTEAFF.

This clonotype was found a few times. The CDR3 reads CASNRPGQGAGANVLTF. In DNA form, the CDR3 reads TGTGCCAGCAATCGTCCGGGACAGGGTGCTGGGGCCAACGTCCTGACTTTC. The gene calls are TRBV28 and TRBJ2-6, with 9 bases matching TRBD1. This CDR3 comprises 17 residues. V lost 7 bases to trimming and J lost 2 bases; unmatched junction nucleotides: 9. Germline V lookup: CDR1 MDHEN, CDR2 SYDVKM.

This clonotype was counted at least ten times. The J gene is TRBJ2-3, the V gene TRBV20-1, with D hard to call. The germline gives CDR1 DFQATT, CDR2 SNEGSKA (reference sequence). Trimming shortened V by 1 base and J by 0 bases, and 17 bases separated the two germline ends. The CDR3 is 17 residues long. The DNA of the CDR3 is TGCAGTGCTAGAGCTAATTTAGCCGCCGTGAGCACAGATACGCAGTATTTT. As protein: CSARANLAAVSTDTQYF.

This CDR3 reads CASSLEAVGGETQYF. For the CDR3, the DNA is TGTGCCAGCAGCTTAGAAGCGGTGGGAGGGGAGACCCAGTACTTC. V is TRBV7-8 and J is TRBJ2-5; 7 bases line up with TRBD2. Germline V gene lookup returns CDR1 SGHVS and CDR2 FQNEAQ. V shed 1 base and J 5 bases; nucleotides not matched to a gene: 7. There are 15 residues in the CDR3. The full variable domain, rest sourced from reference TRBV7-8 and TRBJ2-5, is GAGVSQSPRYKVAKRGQDVALRCDPISGHVSLFWYQQALGQGPEFLTYFQNEAQLDKSGLPSDRFFAERPEGSVSTLKIQRTQQEDSAVYLCASSLEAVGGETQYFGPGTRLLVL.

This clonotype was observed a few times. The chain links TRBV29-1 to TRBJ2-3; D is uncertain. Trimming cost V 4 bases and J 4 bases, with 9 bases left between them. There are 12 residues in the CDR3. Germline V gene lookup returns CDR1 SQVTM and CDR2 ANQGSEA. CDR3 sequence (DNA): TGCAGCGTTGTCTATCGGGCAGATACGCAGTATTTT. Its protein product is CSVVYRADTQYF.

This clonotype was seen only a few times. V usage is TRBV5-1 and J usage is TRBJ2-1; 11 bases match TRBD2. Germline V lookup: CDR1 SGHRS, CDR2 YFSETQ. The CDR3 consists of 17 residues. V was clipped by 4 bases and J by 8 bases; unmatched bases: 14. The CDR3 coding sequence is TGCGCCAGCAGCCCTACTAGCGGGAGAGAAAGAATCGATGAGCAGTTCTTC. Translating it yields CASSPTSGRERIDEQFF.

This clonotype came up a few times. The rearrangement links TRBV5-1 to TRBJ2-7, with 9 positions matching TRBD2. The germline CDR1 and CDR2 sequences are SGHRS and YFSETQ. This CDR3 spans 17 amino acids. V dropped 0 bases and J dropped 5; count of bases not matched to a gene: 12. CDR3 nucleotides: TGCGCCAGCAGCTTGGGTCCGCGGGGGGGCCCAGAAGACGAGCAGTACTTC. Translation gives CASSLGPRGGPEDEQYF.

This clonotype was seen repeatedly, ten times or more. The chain recombines TRBV7-9 with TRBJ2-7; 14 bases map to TRBD2. Germline V gene lookup returns CDR1 SEHNR and CDR2 FQNEAQ (reference sequence). The CDR3 extends over 15 amino acids. V lost 1 base, J lost 4 bases, and 0 bases stayed unmatched. The CDR3 DNA is TGTGCCAGCAGCTTAGGGACTAGCGGGAGGTACGAGCAGTACTTC. Its translation is CASSLGTSGRYEQYF.

This clonotype was picked up a small number of times. This chain connects TRBV7-2 to TRBJ1-1, with a possible D match to TRBD1 (5 bases). Germline CDR1 reads SGHTA; CDR2 reads FQGNSA. This CDR3 contains 15 residues. Trimming left V 4 bases short and J 3 bases short, with 15 bases between. The CDR3 spells CASSSKVRGDTEAFF. The DNA for the CDR3 is TGTGCCAGCAGCTCCAAGGTTCGAGGGGACACTGAAGCTTTCTTT. The variable domain in full, completed from reference TRBV7-2 and TRBJ1-1, reads GAGVSQSPSNKVTEKGKDVELRCDPISGHTALYWYRQSLGQGLEFLIYFQGNSAPDKSGLPSDRFSAERTGGSVSTLTIQRTQQEDSAVYLCASSSKVRGDTEAFFGQGTRLTVV.

This clonotype was seen repeatedly, ten times or more. The rearrangement uses TRBV5-1 and TRBJ2-7; 9 bases map to TRBD1. CDR1 is SGHRS, CDR2 YFSETQ, per germline. This CDR3 contains 14 residues. The trim removed 3 bases at V and 3 bases at J, leaving 4 bases unmatched. The CDR3 sequence: CASSYGTGHYEQYF. CDR3 in DNA: TGCGCCAGCAGCTACGGGACAGGGCACTACGAGCAGTACTTC.

This clonotype was detected once. This may be a read error: a much more frequent sequence differs by one nucleotide. The genes are TRBV20-1 and TRBJ2-7; weak D call: TRBD2 (7 bases). V lost 3 bases, J lost 5 bases, and 17 bases lay in between. CDR1 and CDR2 (germline): DFQATT, SNEGSKA (reference sequence). The length of the CDR3 is 14 residues. The CDR3 reads CSASGGPSTHEQYF. The CDR3 DNA follows: TGCAGTGCTAGCGGGGGGCCTTCTACCCACGAGCAGTACTTC.

The rearrangement links TRBV29-1 to TRBJ2-1; 12 bases fit TRBD2. There are 15 residues in the CDR3. V was pared by 2 bases and J by 6 bases, with 5 bases of the junction left unmatched. Germline V CDR1 and CDR2: SQVTM, ANQGSEA. The CDR3, as DNA: TGCAGCGTTGAACACAGACTAGCGGGAGCCAATGAGCAGTTCTTC. Translation: CSVEHRLAGANEQFF.

The sample holds many counts of this clonotype. This sequence joins TRBV28 and TRBJ1-1; D may be TRBD1 (5 bases). The V gene's germline CDR1 is MDHEN and CDR2 SYDVKM. This CDR3 has 13 residues. V was trimmed by 3 bases and J by 4 bases, leaving 9 bases between them. CDR3 protein: CASSLGRITEAFF. CDR3 in DNA: TGTGCCAGCAGTTTGGGGCGAATCACTGAAGCTTTCTTT. Supplemented by reference TRBV28 and TRBJ1-1, the full variable domain reads DVKVTQSSRYLVKRTGEKVFLECVQDMDHENMFWYRQDPGLGLRLIYFSYDVKMKEKGDIPEGYSVSREKKERFSLILESASTNQTSMYLCASSLGRITEAFFGQGTRLTVV.